This T cell receptor beta chain was recovered during a study of blood T cell repertoires in COVID-19. In the study overall: Acute-phase and convalescent COVID-19 samples originated in the United States, Italy and Spain. Sample material is recorded as cDNA or gDNA derived from T cells, B-cell-depleted T cells, or PBMCs.

This clone has more than one count but fewer than ten. The ends were cut back, 2 bases at V and 5 bases at J, with 12 bases in the middle. CDR3 size: 14 residues. Germline assignment: CDR1 MNHNY and CDR2 SVGAGI (reference sequence). As handled by the study authors: Quantification of nucleated cells was approximated via reference gene primer amplification. The assay was immunoSEQ multiplex PCR, and TCRdb's table has in-frame clones only and misses some. That table furnishes V, J and clone size, whereas the DNA furnished D and trimming. This repertoire shows tens of thousands of clones, around 84% found once; its top ten account for around 5.9%.

The rearrangement uses TRBV6-6 and TRBJ2-5; perhaps TRBD2 as D (6 bases). The sequencing sample was made of peripheral blood. The receptor was derived from a human donor in a cohort sampled during active or convalescent COVID-19. CDR3 residues: CASSYRGTGETQYF. Here the CDR3 DNA reads TGTGCCAGCAGTTACCGGGGGACGGGGGAGACCCAGTACTTC.